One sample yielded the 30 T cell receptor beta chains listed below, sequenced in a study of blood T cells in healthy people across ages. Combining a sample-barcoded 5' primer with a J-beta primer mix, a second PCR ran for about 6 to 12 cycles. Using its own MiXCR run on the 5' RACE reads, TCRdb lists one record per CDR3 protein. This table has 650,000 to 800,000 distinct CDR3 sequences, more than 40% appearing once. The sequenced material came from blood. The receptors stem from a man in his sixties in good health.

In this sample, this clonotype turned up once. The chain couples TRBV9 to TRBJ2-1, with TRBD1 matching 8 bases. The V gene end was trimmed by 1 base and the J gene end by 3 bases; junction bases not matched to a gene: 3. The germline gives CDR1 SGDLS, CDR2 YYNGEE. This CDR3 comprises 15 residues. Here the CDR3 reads CASSVQGADYNEQFF. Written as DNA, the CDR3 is TGTGCCAGCAGCGTACAGGGGGCAGACTACAATGAGCAGTTCTTC.

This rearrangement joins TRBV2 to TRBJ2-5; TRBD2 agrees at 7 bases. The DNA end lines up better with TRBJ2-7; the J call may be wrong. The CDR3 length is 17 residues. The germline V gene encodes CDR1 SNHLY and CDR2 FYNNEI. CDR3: CASSEAALRGYTYEQYF. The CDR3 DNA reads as TGTGCCAGCAGTGAAGCCGCGCTGCGGGGGTACACCTACGAGCAGTACTTC.

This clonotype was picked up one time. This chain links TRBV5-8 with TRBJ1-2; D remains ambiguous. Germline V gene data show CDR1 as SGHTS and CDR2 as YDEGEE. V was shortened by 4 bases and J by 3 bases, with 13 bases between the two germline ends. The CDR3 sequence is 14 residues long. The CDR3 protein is CASSLTRAHYGYTF. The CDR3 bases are TGTGCCAGCAGCCTGACAAGGGCCCACTATGGCTACACCTTC.

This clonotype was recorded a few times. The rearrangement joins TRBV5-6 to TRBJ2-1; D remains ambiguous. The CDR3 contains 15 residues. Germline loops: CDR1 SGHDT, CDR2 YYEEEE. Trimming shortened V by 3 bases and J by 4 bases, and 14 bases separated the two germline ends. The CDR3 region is CASSSHTGRYNEQFF. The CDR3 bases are TGTGCCAGCAGCTCTCACACCGGACGGTACAATGAGCAGTTCTTC.

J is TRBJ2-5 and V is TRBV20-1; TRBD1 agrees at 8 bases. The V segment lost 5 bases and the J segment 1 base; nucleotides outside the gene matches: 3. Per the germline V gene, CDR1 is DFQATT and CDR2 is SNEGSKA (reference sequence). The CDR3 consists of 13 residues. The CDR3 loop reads CSAADRGQETQYF. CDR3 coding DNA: TGCAGTGCTGCCGACAGGGGCCAAGAGACCCAGTACTTC.

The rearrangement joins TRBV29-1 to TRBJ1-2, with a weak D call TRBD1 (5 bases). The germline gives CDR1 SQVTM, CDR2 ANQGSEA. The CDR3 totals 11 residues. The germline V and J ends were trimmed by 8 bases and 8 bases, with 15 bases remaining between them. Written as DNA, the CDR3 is TGCAGCTCCGTGGGGGGACGCGGCTACACCTTC. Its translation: CSSVGGRGYTF.

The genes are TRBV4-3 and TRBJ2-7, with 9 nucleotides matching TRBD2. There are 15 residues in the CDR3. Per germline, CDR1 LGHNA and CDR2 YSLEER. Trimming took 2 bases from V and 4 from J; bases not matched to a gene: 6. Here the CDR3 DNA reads TGCGCCAGCAGCCAATATGCGGGGGGGCGGTACGAGCAGTACTTC. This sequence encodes CASSQYAGGRYEQYF.

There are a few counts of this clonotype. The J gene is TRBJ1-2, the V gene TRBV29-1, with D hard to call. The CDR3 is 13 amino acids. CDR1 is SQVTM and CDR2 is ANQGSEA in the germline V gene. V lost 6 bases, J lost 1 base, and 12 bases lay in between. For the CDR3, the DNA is TGCAGCGTCCCCGACGGTTATAACTATGGCTACACCTTC. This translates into CSVPDGYNYGYTF.

DNA for the CDR3: TGTGCCAGCAGTACAGGGGATCAGCCCCAGCATTTT. It translates to CASSTGDQPQHF. The rearrangement uses TRBV2 and TRBJ1-5; 7 bases agree with TRBD1. Germline CDR1 reads SNHLY; CDR2 reads FYNNEI. V dropped 5 bases and J dropped 5; count of bases not matched to a gene: 0. CDR3 length equals 12 residues.

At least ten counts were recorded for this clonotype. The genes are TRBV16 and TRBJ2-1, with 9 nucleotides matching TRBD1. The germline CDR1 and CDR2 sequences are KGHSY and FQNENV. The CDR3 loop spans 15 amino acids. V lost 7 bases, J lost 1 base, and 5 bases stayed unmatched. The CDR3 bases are TGTGCCAGCACCACGGGACAGGGATCCTACAATGAGCAGTTCTTC. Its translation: CASTTGQGSYNEQFF.

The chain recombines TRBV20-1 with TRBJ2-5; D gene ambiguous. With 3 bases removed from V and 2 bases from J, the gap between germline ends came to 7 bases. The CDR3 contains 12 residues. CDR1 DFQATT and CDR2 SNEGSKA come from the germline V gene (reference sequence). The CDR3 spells CSASGTQETQYF. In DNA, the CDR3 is TGCAGTGCTAGCGGAACTCAAGAGACCCAGTACTTC.

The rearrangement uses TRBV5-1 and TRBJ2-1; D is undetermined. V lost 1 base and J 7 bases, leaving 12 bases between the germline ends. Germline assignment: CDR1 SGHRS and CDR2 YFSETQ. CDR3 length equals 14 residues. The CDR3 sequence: CASSLLGINNEQFF. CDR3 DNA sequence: TGCGCCAGCAGCTTGCTGGGGATTAATAATGAGCAGTTCTTC. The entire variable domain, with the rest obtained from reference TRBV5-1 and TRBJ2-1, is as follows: KAGVTQTPRYLIKTRGQQVTLSCSPISGHRSVSWYQQTPGQGLQFLFEYFSETQRNKGNFPGRFSGRQFSNSRSEMNVSTLELGDSALYLCASSLLGINNEQFFGPGTRLTVL.

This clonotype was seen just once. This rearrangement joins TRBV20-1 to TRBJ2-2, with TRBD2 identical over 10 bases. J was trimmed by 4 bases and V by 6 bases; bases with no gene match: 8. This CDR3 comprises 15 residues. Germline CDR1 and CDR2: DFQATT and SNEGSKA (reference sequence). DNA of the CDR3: TGCAGTGCCACGGCAGCGGGGGGGCCCACCGGGGAGCTGTTTTTT. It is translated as CSATAAGGPTGELFF.

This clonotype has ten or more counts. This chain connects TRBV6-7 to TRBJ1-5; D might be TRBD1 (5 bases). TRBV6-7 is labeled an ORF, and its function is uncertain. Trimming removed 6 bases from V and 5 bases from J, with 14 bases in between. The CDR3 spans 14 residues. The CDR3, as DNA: TGTGCCAGCAGCCGCGGGCAGGGTGATCAGCCCCAGCATTTT. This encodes CASSRGQGDQPQHF.

This CDR3 is CAIKGLGDTDTQYF. CDR3 DNA: TGTGCCATCAAGGGACTAGGGGACACAGATACGCAGTATTTT. The V call is TRBV10-3, the J call TRBJ2-3, with 8 bases lining up with TRBD2. Germline V gives CDR1 ENHRY, CDR2 SYGVKD. Germline trimming cut 7 bases from V and 2 bases from J; bases unmatched to any gene: 5. This CDR3 has 14 residues.

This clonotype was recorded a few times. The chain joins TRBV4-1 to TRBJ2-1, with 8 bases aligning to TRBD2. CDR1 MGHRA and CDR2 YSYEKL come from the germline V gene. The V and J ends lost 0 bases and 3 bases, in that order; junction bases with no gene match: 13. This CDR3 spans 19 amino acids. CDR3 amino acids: CASSQDRRAGAVRYNEQFF. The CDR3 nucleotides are TGCGCCAGCAGCCAAGATAGGCGAGCGGGGGCCGTACGCTACAATGAGCAGTTCTTC.

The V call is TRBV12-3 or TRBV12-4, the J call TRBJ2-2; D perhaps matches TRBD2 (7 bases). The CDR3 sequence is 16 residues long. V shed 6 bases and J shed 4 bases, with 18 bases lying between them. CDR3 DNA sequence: TGTGCCAGCAGACCGGGGGGCCCTAGGAGCACCGGGGAGCTGTTTTTT. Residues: CASRPGGPRSTGELFF.

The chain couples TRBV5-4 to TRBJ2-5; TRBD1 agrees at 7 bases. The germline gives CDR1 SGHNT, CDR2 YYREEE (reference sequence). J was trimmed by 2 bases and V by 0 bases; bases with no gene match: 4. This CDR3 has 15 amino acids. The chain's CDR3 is CASSLDRGQQETQYF. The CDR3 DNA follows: TGTGCCAGCAGCTTGGACAGGGGCCAACAAGAGACCCAGTACTTC. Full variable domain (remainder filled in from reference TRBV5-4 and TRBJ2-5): ETGVTQSPTHLIKTRGQQVTLRCSSQSGHNTVSWYQQALGQGPQFIFQYYREEENGRGNFPPRFSGLQFPNYSSELNVNALELDDSALYLCASSLDRGQQETQYFGPGTRLLVL.

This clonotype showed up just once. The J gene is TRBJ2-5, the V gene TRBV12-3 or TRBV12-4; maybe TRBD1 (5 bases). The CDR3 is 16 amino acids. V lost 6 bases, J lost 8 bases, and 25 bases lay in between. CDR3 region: CASSPSQVQGKGTQYF. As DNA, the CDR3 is TGTGCCAGCAGCCCTTCGCAGGTGCAGGGAAAAGGAACCCAGTACTTC.

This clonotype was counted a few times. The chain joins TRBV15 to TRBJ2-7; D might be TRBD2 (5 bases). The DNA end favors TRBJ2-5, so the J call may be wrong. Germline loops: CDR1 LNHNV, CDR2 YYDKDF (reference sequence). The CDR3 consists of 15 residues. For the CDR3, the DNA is TGTGCCACCAGCAGGGACTTACAATCGTTAGCGACCCAGTACTTC. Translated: CATSRDLQSLATQYF.

CDR3 sequence (DNA): TGTGCCAGCAGTGTGTATTTATCGGAGACCCAGTACTTC. It specifies CASSVYLSETQYF. J is TRBJ2-5 and V is TRBV6-1; D is unresolved. V was trimmed by 4 bases and J by 5 bases, leaving 11 bases between them. Germline lookup yields CDR1 MNHNS and CDR2 SASEGT. The CDR3 has 13 amino acids.

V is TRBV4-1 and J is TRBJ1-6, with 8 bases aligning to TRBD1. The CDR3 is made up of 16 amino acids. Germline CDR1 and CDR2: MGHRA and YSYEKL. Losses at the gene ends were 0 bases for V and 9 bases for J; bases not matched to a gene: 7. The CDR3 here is CASSQDGQGVASPLHF. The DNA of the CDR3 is TGCGCCAGCAGCCAAGATGGACAGGGCGTCGCTTCACCCCTCCACTTT.

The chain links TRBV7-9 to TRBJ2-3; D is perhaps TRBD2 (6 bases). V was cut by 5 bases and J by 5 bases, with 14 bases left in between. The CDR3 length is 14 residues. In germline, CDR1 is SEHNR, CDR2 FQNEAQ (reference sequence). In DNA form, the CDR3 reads TGTGCCAGCAGCCCCCAGCGGCGGGGAGATACGCAGTATTTT. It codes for CASSPQRRGDTQYF.

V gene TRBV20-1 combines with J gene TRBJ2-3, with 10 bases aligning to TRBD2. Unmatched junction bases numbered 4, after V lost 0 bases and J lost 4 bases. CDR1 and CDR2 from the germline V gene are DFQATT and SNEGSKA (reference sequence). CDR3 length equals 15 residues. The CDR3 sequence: CSARDGTSDADTQYF. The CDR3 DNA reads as TGCAGTGCTAGAGATGGGACTAGCGACGCAGATACGCAGTATTTT.

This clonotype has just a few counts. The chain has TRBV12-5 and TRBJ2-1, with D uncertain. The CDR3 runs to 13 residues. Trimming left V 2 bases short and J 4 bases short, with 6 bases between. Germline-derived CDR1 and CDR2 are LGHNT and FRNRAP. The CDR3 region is CASGLYSYNEQFF. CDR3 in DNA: TGTGCTAGTGGTTTGTACAGTTACAATGAGCAGTTCTTC.

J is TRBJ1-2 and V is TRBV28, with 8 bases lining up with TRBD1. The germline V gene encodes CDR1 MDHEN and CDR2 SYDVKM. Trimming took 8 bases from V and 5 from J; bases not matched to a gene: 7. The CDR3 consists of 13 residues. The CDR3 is CASGVQGGYGYTF. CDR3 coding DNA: TGTGCCAGCGGAGTACAGGGGGGTTATGGCTACACCTTC.

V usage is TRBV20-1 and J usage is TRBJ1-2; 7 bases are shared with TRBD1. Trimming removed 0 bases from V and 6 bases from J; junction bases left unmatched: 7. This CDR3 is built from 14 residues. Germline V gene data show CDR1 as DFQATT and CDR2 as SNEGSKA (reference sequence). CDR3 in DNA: TGCAGTGCTAGAGATCGGCAGGGGGTTCATGGCTACACCTTC. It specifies CSARDRQGVHGYTF.

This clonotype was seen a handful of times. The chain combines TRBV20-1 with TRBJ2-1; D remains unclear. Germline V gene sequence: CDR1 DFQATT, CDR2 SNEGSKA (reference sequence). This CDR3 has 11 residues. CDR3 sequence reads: CSLVDYNEQFF. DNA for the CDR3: TGCAGCCTAGTAGATTACAATGAGCAGTTCTTC.

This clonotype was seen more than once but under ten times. CDR3 in DNA: TGCGCCAGCAGCTCGTCGACAGGGAGCTCCTACAATGAGCAGTTCTTC. This encodes CASSSSTGSSYNEQFF. The rearrangement links TRBV5-1 to TRBJ2-1; 7 bases map to TRBD1. Germline V lookup: CDR1 SGHRS, CDR2 YFSETQ. The CDR3 covers 16 residues. The ends lost 3 bases at V and 0 bases at J; junction bases unmatched: 6. The entire variable domain, with the rest obtained from reference TRBV5-1 and TRBJ2-1, is as follows: KAGVTQTPRYLIKTRGQQVTLSCSPISGHRSVSWYQQTPGQGLQFLFEYFSETQRNKGNFPGRFSGRQFSNSRSEMNVSTLELGDSALYLCASSSSTGSSYNEQFFGPGTRLTVL.

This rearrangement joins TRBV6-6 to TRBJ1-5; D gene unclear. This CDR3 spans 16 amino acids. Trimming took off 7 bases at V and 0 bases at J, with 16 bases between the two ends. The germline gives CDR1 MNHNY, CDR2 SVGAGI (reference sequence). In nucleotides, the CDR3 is TGTGCCAGCACCAAACCCCGTCGGGATAGCAATCAGCCCCAGCATTTT. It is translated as CASTKPRRDSNQPQHF.